The 8 T cell receptor beta chains given below trace back to one sample, sequenced in a study of blood T cells in healthy people across ages. The authors ran a second PCR of about 7 to 11 cycles using a sample-barcoded 5' primer and a J-beta primer mix. TCRdb processed the 5' RACE reads anew with MiXCR; each CDR3 protein has one entry. The sample records roughly 1,700,000 distinct CDR3 sequences, 28% being singletons. The sample was blood. Source of these receptors: a woman in her thirties in good health.

This clonotype showed up just a few times. The CDR3 DNA reads TGCAGTGCGAGCTATAGCGGGAGGAGGGAGACCCAGTACTTC. It yields the protein CSASYSGRRETQYF. V and J are TRBV20-1 and TRBJ2-5, with 10 bases that match TRBD2. The CDR3 is made up of 14 amino acids. V shed 6 bases, J shed 5 bases, and the junction held 9 bases outside the gene matches. Germline assignment: CDR1 DFQATT and CDR2 SNEGSKA (reference sequence).

With respect to this clonotype: Germline is not matched at one junction end, which may reflect a read error. The rearrangement links TRBV5-5 to TRBJ1-1; D is unclear. This CDR3 region has 13 residues. The germline CDR1 and CDR2 sequences are SGHKS and YYEKEE (reference sequence). In DNA, the CDR3 is TGTGTCAGCAGCTTTGGAGCGACCACTGAAGCTTTCTTT. It is translated as CVSSFGATTEAFF. The whole variable domain, filled in from reference TRBV5-5 and TRBJ1-1, reads DAGVTQSPTHLIKTRGQQVTLRCSPISGHKSVSWYQQVLGQGPQFIFQYYEKEERGRGNFPDRFSARQFPNYSSELNVNALLLGDSALYLCVSSFGATTEAFFGQGTRLTVV.

CDR3 nucleotide sequence: TGTGCCAGCAGCCTTGACCGGGAGGGCGGCTACACCTTC. It is translated as CASSLDREGGYTF. This sequence joins TRBV5-4 and TRBJ1-2, with no clear D. Trimming pared 4 bases from V and 8 bases from J, leaving 15 bases between. The CDR3 is made up of 13 amino acids. The germline gives CDR1 SGHNT, CDR2 YYREEE (reference sequence).

This clonotype appeared many times. The rearrangement joins TRBV29-1 to TRBJ2-7; D unclear. Germline V lookup: CDR1 SQVTM, CDR2 ANQGSEA. V shed 2 bases and J shed 6 bases, with 20 bases lying between them. This CDR3 comprises 15 residues. The CDR3 reads CSVEFPVASISEQYF. The CDR3, as DNA: TGCAGCGTTGAATTTCCTGTGGCATCAATCAGCGAGCAGTACTTC.

This clonotype was detected only a few times. CDR3 region: CASSSSGTATQPQHF. In nucleotides, the CDR3 is TGTGCCAGCAGCTCCTCAGGGACAGCTACTCAGCCCCAGCATTTT. The rearrangement links TRBV7-2 to TRBJ1-5; 7 bases fit TRBD1. CDR1 is SGHTA, CDR2 FQGNSA, per germline. The CDR3 is made up of 15 amino acids. V shed 4 bases, J shed 6 bases, and the junction held 9 bases outside the gene matches.

This clonotype was picked up a small number of times. This rearrangement joins TRBV20-1 to TRBJ2-1, with 10 bases matching TRBD2. CDR3 length: 14 residues. V was clipped by 5 bases and J by 8 bases; unmatched bases: 9. CDR1 is DFQATT, CDR2 SNEGSKA, per germline (reference sequence). CDR3: CSAEGTSGTHEQFF. The CDR3, as DNA: TGCAGTGCTGAGGGAACTAGCGGGACCCATGAGCAGTTCTTC.

This clonotype was detected once. The chain uses TRBV10-3 and TRBJ1-2; D possibly corresponds to TRBD1 (5 bases). The germline CDR1 and CDR2 sequences are ENHRY and SYGVKD. CDR3 length: 19 residues. V was cut by 6 bases and J by 4 bases, with 30 bases left in between. The CDR3 nucleotides are TGTGCCATCAGCCTGGGACGCGCCGAGGGTGCAGGAAACCTCTATGGCTACACCTTC. This sequence encodes CAISLGRAEGAGNLYGYTF.

The chain carries TRBV5-1 and TRBJ1-1; a possible D gene is TRBD1 (6 bases). The V gene's germline CDR1 is SGHRS and CDR2 YFSETQ. With 3 bases removed from V and 3 bases from J, the gap between germline ends came to 9 bases. The CDR3 extends over 13 amino acids. The CDR3 DNA reads TGCGCCAGCAGCTGGACAGCCGACACTGAAGCTTTCTTT. Its translation: CASSWTADTEAFF. Full variable domain (remainder filled in from reference TRBV5-1 and TRBJ1-1): KAGVTQTPRYLIKTRGQQVTLSCSPISGHRSVSWYQQTPGQGLQFLFEYFSETQRNKGNFPGRFSGRQFSNSRSEMNVSTLELGDSALYLCASSWTADTEAFFGQGTRLTVV.